This record covers a single TCR beta chain. The antigen is undetermined. Germline assignment: CDR1 MGHRA and CDR2 YSYEKL. The CDR3 loop spans 14 amino acids. Trimming took 1 base from V and 4 from J, leaving 10 bases between them. The data originate from a study of blood T cells in healthy people across ages. Study conclusions and caveats: When set beside aged donors, long-lived donors presented more naive CD4+ cells and higher diversity.

Per sample, extraction of total RNA gave at least 5.5 micrograms in every case. Next came a second PCR, run for about 6 to 12 cycles, which used a sample-barcoded 5' primer along with a J-beta primer mix. TCRdb independently ran MiXCR on the 5' RACE reads; one entry per CDR3 protein. The sample has around 280,000 distinct CDR3 sequences, around 27% seen once. The receptor was isolated from a woman in her 70s in good health. Input material: blood. The V call is TRBV4-1, the J call TRBJ1-1, with D uncertain. CDR3 protein: CASSQGRLGTEAFF. Written as DNA, the CDR3 is TGCGCCAGCAGCCAAGGCAGACTGGGCACTGAAGCTTTCTTT.